Described below is a single T cell receptor (beta chain) sequence and its context. The antigen is unknown. Here immunoSEQ multiplex PCR was the method, and the copy in TCRdb shows in-frame clones only, minus some. The data contain around 92,000 clones, approximately 93% of them singletons. This sample is part of a study of OX40 agonist ivuxolimab in advanced cancers. The study, taken as a whole, reports: The mean number of expanded clones was higher in CD8+ T cells than in CD4+. Doses of 0.1 to 3.0 mg/kg were accompanied by clonal expansion of CD4+ and CD8+ blood T cells by week 6.

The CDR3 contains 12 residues. From germline, CDR1 is MNHNS and CDR2 SASEGT. Trimming took off 5 bases at V and 4 bases at J, with 9 bases between the two ends. The material was CD4+ or CD8+ T cells sorted from blood, obtained in a trial of the OX40 agonist ivuxolimab. The chain carries TRBV6-1 and TRBJ2-7; possibly TRBD2 for D (5 bases). The clonotype was recovered from an adult with an advanced solid tumor such as melanoma, head and neck, liver or kidney cancer. Here the CDR3 reads CASSSEGYEQYF. For the CDR3, the DNA is TGTGCCAGCAGTTCAGAGGGATACGAGCAGTACTTC.